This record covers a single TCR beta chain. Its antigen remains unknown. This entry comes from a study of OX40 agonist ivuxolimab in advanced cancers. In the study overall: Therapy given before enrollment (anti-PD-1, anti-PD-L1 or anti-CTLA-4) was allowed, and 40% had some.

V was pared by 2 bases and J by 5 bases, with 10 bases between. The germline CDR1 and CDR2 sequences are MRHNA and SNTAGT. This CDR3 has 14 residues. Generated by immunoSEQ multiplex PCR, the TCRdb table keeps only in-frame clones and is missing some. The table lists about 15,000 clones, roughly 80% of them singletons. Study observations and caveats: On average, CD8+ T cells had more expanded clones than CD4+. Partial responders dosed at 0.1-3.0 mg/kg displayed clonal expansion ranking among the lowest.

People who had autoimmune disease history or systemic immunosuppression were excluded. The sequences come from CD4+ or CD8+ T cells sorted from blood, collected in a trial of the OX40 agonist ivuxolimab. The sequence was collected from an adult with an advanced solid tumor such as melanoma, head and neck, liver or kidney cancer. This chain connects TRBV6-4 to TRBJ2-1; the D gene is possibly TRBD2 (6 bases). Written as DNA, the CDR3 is TGTGCCAGCAGTGACGGGACTGAGAACAATGAGCAGTTCTTC. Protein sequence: CASSDGTENNEQFF.